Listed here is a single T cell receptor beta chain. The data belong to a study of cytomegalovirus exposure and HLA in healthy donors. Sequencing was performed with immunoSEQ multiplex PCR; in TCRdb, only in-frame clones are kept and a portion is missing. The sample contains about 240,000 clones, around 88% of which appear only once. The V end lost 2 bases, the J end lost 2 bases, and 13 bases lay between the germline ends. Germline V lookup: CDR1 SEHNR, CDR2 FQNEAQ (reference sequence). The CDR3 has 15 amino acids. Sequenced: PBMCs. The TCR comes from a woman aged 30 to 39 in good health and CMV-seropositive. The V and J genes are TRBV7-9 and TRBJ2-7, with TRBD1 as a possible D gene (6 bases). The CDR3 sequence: CASSLMGASTYEQYF. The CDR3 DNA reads TGTGCCAGCAGCTTAATGGGGGCGTCCACCTACGAGCAGTACTTC.